Given below is one TCR beta chain in context. Its antigen is currently unknown. Data came from immunoSEQ multiplex PCR; TCRdb stores just in-frame clones and leaves some out. The table records tens of thousands of clones, approximately 86% of them present only once. The sample belongs to a study of OX40 agonist ivuxolimab in advanced cancers. Study-wide results and caveats: Dosing at 0.1 to 3.0 mg/kg was accompanied by clonal expansion of CD4+ and CD8+ blood T cells by week 6.

The CDR3 contains 14 residues. Between the trimmed V and J ends, which lost 0 bases and 4 bases, there was a span of 7 bases. The germline gives CDR1 MNHEY, CDR2 SVGAGI. The origin of this receptor is an adult with an advanced solid tumor such as melanoma, head and neck, liver or kidney cancer. Specimen: CD4+ or CD8+ T cells sorted from blood, collected in a trial of the OX40 agonist ivuxolimab. This chain uses TRBV6-5 with TRBJ1-3; D remains ambiguous. CDR3 region: CASSYSRSGNTIYF. CDR3 DNA sequence: TGTGCCAGCAGTTACTCCAGGTCCGGAAACACCATATATTTT.